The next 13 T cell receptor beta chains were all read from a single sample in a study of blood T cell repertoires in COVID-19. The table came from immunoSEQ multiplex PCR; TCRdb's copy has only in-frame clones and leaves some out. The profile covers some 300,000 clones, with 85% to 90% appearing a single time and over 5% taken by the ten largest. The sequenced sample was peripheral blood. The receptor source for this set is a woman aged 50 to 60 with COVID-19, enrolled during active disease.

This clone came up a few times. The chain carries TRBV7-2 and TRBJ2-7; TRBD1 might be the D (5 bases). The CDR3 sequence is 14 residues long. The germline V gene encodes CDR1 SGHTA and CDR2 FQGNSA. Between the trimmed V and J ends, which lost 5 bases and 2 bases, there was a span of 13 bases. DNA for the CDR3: TGTGCCAGCAGCCCCAGGGCGGTCCCCTACGAGCAGTACTTC. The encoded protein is CASSPRAVPYEQYF.

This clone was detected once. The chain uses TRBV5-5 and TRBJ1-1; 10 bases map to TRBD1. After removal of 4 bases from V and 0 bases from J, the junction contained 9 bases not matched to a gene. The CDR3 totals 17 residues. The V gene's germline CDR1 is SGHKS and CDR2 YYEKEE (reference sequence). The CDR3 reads CASSRPGTGALNTEAFF. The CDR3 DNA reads TGTGCCAGCAGCCGTCCCGGGACAGGGGCACTGAACACTGAAGCTTTCTTT.

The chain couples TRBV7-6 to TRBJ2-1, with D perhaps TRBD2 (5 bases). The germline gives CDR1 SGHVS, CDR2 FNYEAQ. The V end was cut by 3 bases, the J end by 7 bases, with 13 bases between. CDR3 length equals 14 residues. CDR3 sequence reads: CASSLMAGANEQFF. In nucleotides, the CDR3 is TGTGCCAGCAGCTTGATGGCGGGTGCTAATGAGCAGTTCTTC.

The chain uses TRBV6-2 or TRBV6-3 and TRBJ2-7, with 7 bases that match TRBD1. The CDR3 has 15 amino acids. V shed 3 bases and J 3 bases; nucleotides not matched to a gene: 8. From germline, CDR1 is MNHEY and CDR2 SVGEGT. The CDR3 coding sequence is TGTGCCAGCAGTTATCGGCTTGGGACAGTCTACGAGCAGTACTTC. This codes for CASSYRLGTVYEQYF.

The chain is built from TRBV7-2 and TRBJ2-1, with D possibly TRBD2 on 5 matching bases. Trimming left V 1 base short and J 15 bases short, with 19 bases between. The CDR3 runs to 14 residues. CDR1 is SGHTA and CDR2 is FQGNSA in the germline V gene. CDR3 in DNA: TGTGCCAGCAGCTTAGGGCCTAGCTCGGATAGAAGGTTCTTC. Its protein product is CASSLGPSSDRRFF.

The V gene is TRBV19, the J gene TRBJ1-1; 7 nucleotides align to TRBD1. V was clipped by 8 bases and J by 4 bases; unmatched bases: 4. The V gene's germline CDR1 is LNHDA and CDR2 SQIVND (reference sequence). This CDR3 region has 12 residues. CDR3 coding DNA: TGTGCCAGTCGACAGGGCAGCACTGAAGCTTTCTTT. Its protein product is CASRQGSTEAFF.

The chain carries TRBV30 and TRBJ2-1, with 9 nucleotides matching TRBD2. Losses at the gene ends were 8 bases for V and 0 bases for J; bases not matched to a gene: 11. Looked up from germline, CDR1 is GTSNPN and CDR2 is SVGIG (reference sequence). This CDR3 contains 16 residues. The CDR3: CATQRLAGFSYNEQFF. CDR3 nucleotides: TGTGCCACACAGCGGCTAGCGGGATTCTCCTACAATGAGCAGTTCTTC.

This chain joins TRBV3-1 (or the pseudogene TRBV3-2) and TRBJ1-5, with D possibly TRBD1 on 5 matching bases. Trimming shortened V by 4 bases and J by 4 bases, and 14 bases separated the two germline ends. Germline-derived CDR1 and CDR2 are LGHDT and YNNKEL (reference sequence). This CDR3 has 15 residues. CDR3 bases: TGTGCCAGCAGCCCCTATGGGGGAGGGAATCAGCCCCAGCATTTT. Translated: CASSPYGGGNQPQHF.

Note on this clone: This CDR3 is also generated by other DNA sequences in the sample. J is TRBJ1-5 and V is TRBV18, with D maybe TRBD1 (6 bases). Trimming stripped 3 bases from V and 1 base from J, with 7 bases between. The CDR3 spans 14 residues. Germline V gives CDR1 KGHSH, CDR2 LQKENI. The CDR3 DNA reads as TGTGCCAGCTCACCCGGACAGAGCAATCAGCCCCAGCATTTT. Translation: CASSPGQSNQPQHF.

CDR3 in amino acids: CASSTDSMNTEAFF. DNA for the CDR3: TGTGCCAGCTCAACGGACAGCATGAACACTGAAGCTTTCTTT. This sequence joins TRBV18 and TRBJ1-1; weak D call: TRBD1 (6 bases). This CDR3 is built from 14 residues. Germline V CDR1 and CDR2: KGHSH, LQKENI. V was shortened by 5 bases and J by 0 bases, with 10 bases between the two germline ends.

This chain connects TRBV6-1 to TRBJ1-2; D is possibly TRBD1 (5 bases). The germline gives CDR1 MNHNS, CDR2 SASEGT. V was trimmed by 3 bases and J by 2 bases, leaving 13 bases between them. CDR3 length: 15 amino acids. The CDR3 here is CASSEMGPLNYGYTF. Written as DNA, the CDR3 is TGTGCCAGCAGTGAGATGGGGCCACTAAACTATGGCTACACCTTC.

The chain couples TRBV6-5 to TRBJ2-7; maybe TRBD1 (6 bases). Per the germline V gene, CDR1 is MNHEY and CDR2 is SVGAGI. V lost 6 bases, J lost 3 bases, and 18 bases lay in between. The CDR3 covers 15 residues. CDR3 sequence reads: CASSFNEGTLYEQYF. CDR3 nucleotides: TGTGCCAGCAGCTTCAATGAAGGGACACTCTACGAGCAGTACTTC.

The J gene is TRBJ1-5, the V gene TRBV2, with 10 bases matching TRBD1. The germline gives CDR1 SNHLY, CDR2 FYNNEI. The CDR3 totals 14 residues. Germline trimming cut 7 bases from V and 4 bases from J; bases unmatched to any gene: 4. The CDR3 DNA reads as TGTGCCAGCAACCCGGGACAGGGGAATCAGCCCCAGCATTTT. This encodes CASNPGQGNQPQHF.